The 7 T cell receptor beta chains in this list originate from one sample, sequenced in a study of blood T cells in healthy people across ages. A second PCR, run for 7 to 11 cycles, used a sample-barcoded 5' primer plus a J-beta primer mix. TCRdb fed the 5' RACE reads into MiXCR, producing one record per CDR3 protein. The sample lists 1.5 million to 2 million distinct CDR3 sequences, 28% occurring once. The sample comprised blood. The receptors were sampled from a woman in her 30s in good health.

The chain recombines TRBV4-1 with TRBJ1-1; D is unresolved. Trimming shortened V by 3 bases and J by 3 bases, and 11 bases separated the two germline ends. The CDR3 loop spans 14 amino acids. Germline V gene lookup returns CDR1 MGHRA and CDR2 YSYEKL. CDR3 amino acids: CASSQGDWDTEAFF. CDR3 nucleotide sequence: TGCGCCAGCAGCCAGGGAGACTGGGACACTGAAGCTTTCTTT.

The chain carries TRBV14 and TRBJ1-2, with D tentatively TRBD1 (5 bases). Germline V lookup: CDR1 SGHDN, CDR2 FVKESK. V lost 2 bases and J lost 3, with 13 bases in between. The length of the CDR3 is 15 residues. CDR3 sequence (DNA): TGTGCCAGCAGCCAACCAGGGATAGGTCACTATGGCTACACCTTC. Translating gives CASSQPGIGHYGYTF.

This clonotype occurred a few times. The junction departs from germline at one end; a sequencing error may be responsible. The genes are TRBV5-1 and TRBJ2-7, with D perhaps matching TRBD1 or TRBD2 (5 bases each). Germline CDR1 and CDR2: SGHRS and YFSETQ. The CDR3 is 14 residues long. CDR3 sequence (DNA): TGCACCAGCAGCCTTGTTGGGGGAATCTACGAGCAGTACTTC. Its translation: CTSSLVGGIYEQYF.

This clonotype appeared many times. The chain is built from TRBV29-1 and TRBJ2-1; no clear D gene. From germline, CDR1 is SQVTM and CDR2 ANQGSEA. The CDR3 spans 10 residues. V was trimmed by 6 bases and J by 5 bases, leaving 5 bases between them. CDR3 nucleotides: TGCAGCGTCTTACACAATGAGCAGTTCTTC. This gives the protein CSVLHNEQFF.

The chain combines TRBV20-1 with TRBJ2-1; 7 bases agree with TRBD2. V lost 5 bases and J lost 8; bases outside the gene matches: 15. The CDR3 extends over 15 amino acids. Germline lookup yields CDR1 DFQATT and CDR2 SNEGSKA (reference sequence). The DNA of the CDR3 is TGCAGTGCTCAACTATGGGGGGAGGGCCTCGATGAGCAGTTCTTC. Residues: CSAQLWGEGLDEQFF.

This clonotype showed up just a few times. CDR3 protein: CASSLTDRGFNEQFF. Here the CDR3 DNA reads TGTGCCAGCAGCTTAACCGACAGGGGGTTCAATGAGCAGTTCTTC. The chain employs TRBV7-2 and TRBJ2-1; TRBD1 matches at 9 bases. In germline, CDR1 is SGHTA, CDR2 FQGNSA. This CDR3 contains 15 residues. The trim removed 2 bases at V and 6 bases at J, leaving 5 bases unmatched.

The rearrangement uses TRBV12-3 or TRBV12-4 and TRBJ1-1; D gene ambiguous. The CDR3 runs 12 residues. Trimming cost V 1 base and J 6 bases, with 6 bases left between them. The CDR3 protein is CASSLGFSEAFF. The CDR3 DNA sequence: TGTGCCAGCAGTTTAGGATTCTCTGAAGCTTTCTTT.